This TCR beta chain was found in a study of early T cells in non-severe SARS-CoV-2 infection. This clonotype appeared a few times. cDNA molecules, individually, were tagged with unique molecular identifiers. MiXCR, applied by TCRdb to the 5' RACE reads, yields one record per CDR3 protein. This table has about 55,000 distinct CDR3 sequences, 15% appearing once. The CDR3 loop spans 15 amino acids. The genes are TRBV21-1 and TRBJ1-5; the D call TRBD1 from the table was never checked on the DNA. TRBV21-1 is assigned pseudogene status. The material sequenced was whole blood, taken at baseline. This TCR was sampled from an adult who was a healthcare worker with PCR-confirmed SARS-CoV-2 infection or an uninfected control (not recorded which). The CDR3 is CASRGRLRGLEPQHF. CDR3 bases: TGTGCCAGCCGTGGCCGCCTCAGGGGCCTGGAGCCCCAGCATTTT.